These T cell receptor beta chains were read from a single sample in a study of T cells after yellow fever vaccination. TCRdb reprocessed the 5' RACE reads with MiXCR, giving one entry per CDR3 protein. Found here are under 600,000 distinct CDR3 sequences, roughly a fifth of them singletons; the top ten hold about 17%. The input for sequencing was PBMCs, taken roughly 23 days after the first yellow fever vaccination. The receptors were sampled from a man aged 18-30 years who received the YFV17D yellow fever vaccine. The CDR3 runs from the conserved cysteine through the conserved F or W. A D gene is named only where the DNA matches it firmly. Clone sizes are given selectively: once, few, many, or a class where the clone is expanded.

abundance: few
d_gene: TRBD2
v_gene: TRBV7-2
j_gene: TRBJ2-5
CDR3nt: TGTGCCAGCAGCTTATCGACTAGCGGTGGGAGAGGAGAGACCCAGTACTTC
CDR3aa: CASSLSTSGGRGETQYF

abundance: -
d_gene: -
v_gene: TRBV12-3/TRBV12-4
j_gene: TRBJ2-5
CDR3nt: TGTGAGTTGGAGACCCAGTACTTC
CDR3aa: CELETQYF

abundance: -
d_gene: TRBD1
v_gene: TRBV4-3
j_gene: TRBJ2-7
CDR3nt: TGCGCCAGCAGCCAGTCGAGGACAGGAGGCGACGAGCAGTACTTC
CDR3aa: CASSQSRTGGDEQYF

abundance: few
d_gene: -
v_gene: TRBV12-3/TRBV12-4
j_gene: TRBJ2-2
CDR3nt: TGTGCCAGCAGCCCCTTATTAGGGCCAGCGAACACCGGGGAGCTGTTTTTT
CDR3aa: CASSPLLGPANTGELFF

abundance: -
d_gene: -
v_gene: TRBV18
j_gene: TRBJ2-7
CDR3nt: TGTGCCAGCTCACCTTCCGGCACAGGGCACGAGCAGTACTTC
CDR3aa: CASSPSGTGHEQYF

abundance: few
d_gene: -
v_gene: TRBV5-1
j_gene: TRBJ2-1
CDR3nt: TGCGCCAGCAGCTTGGGATTACTAGCCCCCGTGGGTGGGAATGAGCAGTTCTTC
CDR3aa: CASSLGLLAPVGGNEQFF

abundance: -
d_gene: -
v_gene: TRBV29-1
j_gene: TRBJ2-1
CDR3nt: TGCAGCGTTGAAGAGTGGACCGGGCTTCGGTACAATGAGCAGTTCTTC
CDR3aa: CSVEEWTGLRYNEQFF

abundance: -
d_gene: -
v_gene: TRBV4-1
j_gene: TRBJ1-5
CDR3nt: TGCGCCAGCAGCCGGGGACTTGAAAATCAGCCCCAGCATTTT
CDR3aa: CASSRGLENQPQHF

abundance: -
d_gene: -
v_gene: TRBV12-3/TRBV12-4
j_gene: TRBJ2-7
CDR3nt: TGTGCCAGCAGTCCGGGACAAACTACCTACGAGCAGTACTTC
CDR3aa: CASSPGQTTYEQYF

abundance: few
d_gene: -
v_gene: TRBV10-3
j_gene: TRBJ2-1
CDR3nt: TGTGCCACTACCGGGACCTCTTCCTACAATGAGCAGTTCTTC
CDR3aa: CATTGTSSYNEQFF

abundance: -
d_gene: TRBD1
v_gene: TRBV7-2
j_gene: TRBJ2-3
CDR3nt: TGTGCCAGCAGCAAACAGGGGTGGGCAGATACGCAGTATTTT
CDR3aa: CASSKQGWADTQYF

abundance: -
d_gene: TRBD2
v_gene: TRBV2
j_gene: TRBJ2-5
CDR3nt: TGTGCCAGCCGTAAGACTAGCCCAGGGACCCAGTACTTC
CDR3aa: CASRKTSPGTQYF

abundance: -
d_gene: -
v_gene: TRBV11-1
j_gene: TRBJ1-3
CDR3nt: TGTGCCAGCAGCTTAGCGAGGACAGCCGGACGGAGCTCTGGAAACACCATATATTTT
CDR3aa: CASSLARTAGRSSGNTIYF

abundance: few
d_gene: TRBD2
v_gene: TRBV7-6
j_gene: TRBJ2-3
CDR3nt: TGTGCCAGCAGCTTAGTCCGAGCGGGGGCGAAAAGAGATACGCAGTATTTT
CDR3aa: CASSLVRAGAKRDTQYF

abundance: -
d_gene: TRBD1
v_gene: TRBV12-3/TRBV12-4
j_gene: TRBJ1-6
CDR3nt: TGTGCCAGCAGCCAACAGGGGAATTCACCCCTCCACTTT
CDR3aa: CASSQQGNSPLHF

abundance: -
d_gene: TRBD1
v_gene: TRBV18
j_gene: TRBJ2-1
CDR3nt: TGTGCCAGCTCACCTCCACAGGGGTTCAATGAGCAGTTCTTC
CDR3aa: CASSPPQGFNEQFF

abundance: -
d_gene: -
v_gene: TRBV20-1
j_gene: TRBJ2-1
CDR3nt: TGCAGTGCTAGAGAGGGACCTGACAATGAGCAGTTCTTC
CDR3aa: CSAREGPDNEQFF

abundance: -
d_gene: TRBD1
v_gene: TRBV4-2
j_gene: TRBJ1-5
CDR3nt: TGTGCCAGCAGCCAAGAAGCTTCGGGACAGTTTAGCAATCAGCCCCAGCATTTT
CDR3aa: CASSQEASGQFSNQPQHF

abundance: few
d_gene: -
v_gene: TRBV9
j_gene: TRBJ2-5
CDR3nt: TGTGCCAGCAGCCAACTAGCACTCCAAGAGACCCAGTACTTC
CDR3aa: CASSQLALQETQYF

abundance: few
d_gene: TRBD1
v_gene: TRBV20-1
j_gene: TRBJ1-5
CDR3nt: TGCAGTGCTAGTCCGACAGGGGGCTATCAGCCCCAGCATTTT
CDR3aa: CSASPTGGYQPQHF

abundance: -
d_gene: TRBD2
v_gene: TRBV5-1
j_gene: TRBJ2-3
CDR3nt: TGCGCCAGCAGCCACGGACTAGCGGGGACCCAGACTCCCAACACAGATACGCAGTATTTT
CDR3aa: CASSHGLAGTQTPNTDTQYF

abundance: -
d_gene: -
v_gene: TRBV4-3
j_gene: TRBJ1-2
CDR3nt: TGCGCCAGCAGCCTCGGGACCGGCGGCTACACCTTC
CDR3aa: CASSLGTGGYTF

abundance: -
d_gene: -
v_gene: TRBV7-9
j_gene: TRBJ2-2
CDR3nt: TGTGCCAGCAGCTTAGGGGAACTAACCCTCACGCCCGGGGAGCTGTTTTTT
CDR3aa: CASSLGELTLTPGELFF

abundance: -
d_gene: TRBD1
v_gene: TRBV7-9
j_gene: TRBJ1-1
CDR3nt: TGTGCCAGCAGCTTAGTGGGCAGGGGGCACTTGCTTGGTGAAGCTTTCTTT
CDR3aa: CASSLVGRGHLLGEAFF

abundance: -
d_gene: TRBD1
v_gene: TRBV19
j_gene: TRBJ2-2
CDR3nt: TGTGCCAGTAGTGTCTGGGGGACAGGGCGCACCGGGGAGCTGTTTTTT
CDR3aa: CASSVWGTGRTGELFF

abundance: -
d_gene: -
v_gene: TRBV7-2
j_gene: TRBJ1-5
CDR3nt: TGTGCCAGCAGCTACCAGGTGGGCCGCAATCAGCCCCAGCATTTT
CDR3aa: CASSYQVGRNQPQHF

abundance: once
d_gene: TRBD1
v_gene: TRBV11-2
j_gene: TRBJ2-7
CDR3nt: TGTGCCAGCAGCTTAGTACTGACAGGGATTGCCTACGAGCAGTACTTC
CDR3aa: CASSLVLTGIAYEQYF

abundance: -
d_gene: -
v_gene: TRBV2
j_gene: TRBJ2-2
CDR3nt: TGTGCCAGCAGTGAATCCAGGGAGCTGTTTTTT
CDR3aa: CASSESRELFF

abundance: few
d_gene: -
v_gene: TRBV7-9
j_gene: TRBJ1-1
CDR3nt: TGTGCCAGCAGCTTAGCAACGGTTACTGAAGCTTTCTTT
CDR3aa: CASSLATVTEAFF